Sequencing of this T cell receptor beta chain was carried out in a study of blood T cells in healthy people across ages. Study-wide results and caveats: Per-million-T-cell TCR beta diversity fell roughly linearly with age.

Next came a second PCR, run for roughly 6 to 11 cycles, which used a sample-barcoded 5' primer along with a J-beta primer mix. TCRdb processed the 5' RACE reads anew with MiXCR; each CDR3 protein has one entry. This table has 1.2 million to 1.5 million distinct CDR3 sequences, 35% to 45% appearing once. With respect to this clonotype: Its antigen is undetermined.

Each sample used at least 6 million PBMCs. The V and J ends lost 1 base and 11 bases respectively, with 21 bases between them. Germline V gives CDR1 SGHRS, CDR2 YFSETQ. This CDR3 contains 15 residues. Sample: blood. The chain combines TRBV5-1 with TRBJ2-5; D gene ambiguous. The TCR originated in a woman aged 18 to 35 in good health. CDR3 sequence: CASSLNPLSYNEQYF. Here the CDR3 DNA reads TGCGCCAGCAGCTTGAACCCCCTCTCCTACAATGAGCAGTACTTC.